Following are 19 T cell receptor beta chains from one sample sequenced in a study of immune cell composition in non-small cell lung cancer. Assay used: immunoSEQ multiplex PCR; TCRdb lists only in-frame clones, some missing. Seen here are several thousand clones, 70% observed once, and the top ten hold about 4.1%. Sequencing used lung tumor tissue. These TCRs come from a human donor with non-small cell lung cancer.

This clone was recorded only once. This sequence joins TRBV5-8 and TRBJ2-3; tentative D call: TRBD1 (6 bases). Germline-derived CDR1 and CDR2 are SGHTS and YDEGEE. The CDR3 extends over 14 amino acids. V dropped 3 bases and J dropped 3 bases, with 11 bases sitting between them. The DNA of the CDR3 is TGTGCCAGCAGCTACAGGGTCCGGACAGATACGCAGTATTTT. This sequence encodes CASSYRVRTDTQYF.

The CDR3 is CASSGSGRGADTQYF. Written as DNA, the CDR3 is TGTGCCAGCAGCGGTAGCGGGAGGGGAGCAGATACGCAGTATTTT. This chain connects TRBV9 to TRBJ2-3, with 11 bases matching TRBD2. Germline CDR1 is SGDLS and CDR2 is YYNGEE. Trimming cost V 3 bases and J 4 bases; bases outside gene matches: 4. This CDR3 spans 15 amino acids.

As for this clone: Compared with germline, one end of the junction differs, possibly owing to a read error. J is TRBJ1-2 and V is TRBV7-2; 11 nucleotides line up with TRBD1. CDR1 is SGHTA, CDR2 FQGNSA, per germline. This CDR3 has 18 amino acids. CDR3 region: CASNLAGTGGIHGNGYTF. CDR3 in DNA: TGTGCCAGCAACTTAGCAGGGACAGGGGGTATTCACGGGAATGGCTACACCTTC.

A single count supports this clone. This rearrangement joins TRBV4-1 to TRBJ1-2; no clear D. This CDR3 contains 14 residues. V was trimmed by 1 base and J by 3 bases, leaving 9 bases between them. Per germline, CDR1 MGHRA and CDR2 YSYEKL. CDR3 DNA: TGCGCCAGCAGCCAAGTGTCGGGGTACTATGGCTACACCTTC. Protein sequence: CASSQVSGYYGYTF.

This rearrangement joins TRBV6-1 to TRBJ2-6; no clear D. Germline V gives CDR1 MNHNS, CDR2 SASEGT. Trimming took off 4 bases at V and 0 bases at J, with 4 bases between the two ends. The CDR3 spans 14 residues. Here the CDR3 reads CASSGASGANVLTF. The CDR3 DNA is TGTGCCAGCAGTGGGGCCTCTGGGGCCAACGTCCTGACTTTC.

This chain links TRBV4-1 with TRBJ2-1; 13 bases are a match to TRBD2. Germline V gene sequence: CDR1 MGHRA, CDR2 YSYEKL. The CDR3 sequence is 15 residues long. The J segment lost 9 bases and the V segment lost 1 base, leaving 3 bases of the junction unmatched. The CDR3 DNA sequence: TGCGCCAGCAGCCAAGGACTAGCGGGGGGTGGTGAGCAGTTCTTC. Translating gives CASSQGLAGGGEQFF.

V is TRBV6-1 and J is TRBJ2-1; TRBD2 agrees at 13 bases. The CDR3 sequence is 13 residues long. Germline V lookup: CDR1 MNHNS, CDR2 SASEGT. V shed 10 bases, J shed 9 bases, and the junction held 6 bases outside the gene matches. The CDR3, as DNA: TGTGCCACAGGACTAGCGGGAGTCGGTGAGCAGTTCTTC. It translates to CATGLAGVGEQFF.

This chain uses TRBV19 with TRBJ1-2; D is perhaps TRBD1 (6 bases). V shed 5 bases and J shed 7 bases, with 17 bases lying between them. The germline V gene has CDR1 LNHDA and CDR2 SQIVND (reference sequence). CDR3 length: 14 amino acids. In DNA, the CDR3 is TGTGCCAGTAGTGATGGGACATACCCGGGTGGCTACACCTTC. Its translation: CASSDGTYPGGYTF.

J is TRBJ1-6 and V is TRBV4-1, with TRBD1 matching over 8 bases. The CDR3 has 16 residues. Germline CDR1 MGHRA, CDR2 YSYEKL. With 4 bases clipped from V and 4 bases from J, the junction kept 6 bases outside the gene matches. CDR3 region: CASSPSDRAYNSPLHF. CDR3 nucleotide sequence: TGCGCCAGCAGCCCTTCGGACAGGGCGTATAATTCACCCCTCCACTTT.

The gene calls are TRBV5-4 and TRBJ2-7, with a tentative D call TRBD2 (6 bases). Germline loops: CDR1 SGHNT, CDR2 YYREEE (reference sequence). The CDR3 length is 15 residues. Trimming shortened V by 0 bases and J by 4 bases, and 14 bases separated the two germline ends. CDR3 amino acids: CASSLETRYPYEQYF. The CDR3, as DNA: TGTGCCAGCAGCTTGGAGACTAGGTATCCGTACGAGCAGTACTTC.

V usage is TRBV29-1 and J usage is TRBJ2-3, with D possibly TRBD1 on 6 matching bases. V dropped 8 bases and J dropped 0 bases, with 18 bases sitting between them. Germline V gene lookup returns CDR1 SQVTM and CDR2 ANQGSEA. The CDR3 sequence is 15 residues long. CDR3 residues: CSTGQNPWSTDTQYF. CDR3 nucleotides: TGCAGCACTGGACAGAACCCTTGGAGCACAGATACGCAGTATTTT.

The chain links TRBV15 to TRBJ1-1, with 9 nucleotides matching TRBD1. This CDR3 has 15 amino acids. V dropped 4 bases and J dropped 5; count of bases not matched to a gene: 8. Germline V gene lookup returns CDR1 LNHNV and CDR2 YYDKDF (reference sequence). CDR3 region: CATSTRTGVSTEAFF. Here the CDR3 DNA reads TGTGCCACCAGCACTCGGACAGGGGTGTCGACTGAAGCTTTCTTT.

Within the sample, this clone is medium-sized. The rearrangement uses TRBV28 and TRBJ1-1; D is undetermined. CDR1 MDHEN and CDR2 SYDVKM come from the germline V gene. The CDR3 has 12 amino acids. Trimming pared 6 bases from V and 3 bases from J, leaving 8 bases between. The CDR3 nucleotides read TGTGCCAGCAGGGGAGGGTACACTGAAGCTTTCTTT. Its translation is CASRGGYTEAFF.

This chain connects TRBV6-4 to TRBJ2-2, with TRBD2 matching 7 bases. Germline CDR1 reads MRHNA; CDR2 reads SNTAGT. V was pared by 3 bases and J by 6 bases, with 7 bases of the junction left unmatched. The CDR3 is made up of 15 amino acids. The CDR3 bases are TGTGCCAGCAGTGAGTTGGGACTACGGTCCGGGGAGCTGTTTTTT. Its protein is CASSELGLRSGELFF.

The genes are TRBV10-2 and TRBJ1-4; 8 bases are shared with TRBD1. This CDR3 is built from 13 residues. Trimming took 7 bases from V and 8 from J; bases not matched to a gene: 6. The germline CDR1 and CDR2 sequences are WSHSY and SAAADI. In nucleotides, the CDR3 is TGCGCCAGCAAGGACAGGGTCGGGGAAAAACTGTTTTTT. Translation gives CASKDRVGEKLFF.

This clone occurred a few times. This chain links TRBV4-1 with TRBJ1-2; 10 bases match TRBD1. CDR3 length: 15 residues. Germline trimming cut 4 bases from V and 5 bases from J; bases unmatched to any gene: 7. Germline V gene data show CDR1 as MGHRA and CDR2 as YSYEKL. The CDR3 coding sequence is TGCGCCAGCAGCCTTGACAGGGGGCGGACATATGGCTACACCTTC. This sequence encodes CASSLDRGRTYGYTF.

This clone was counted a single time. The chain has TRBV6-1 and TRBJ1-1, with D perhaps TRBD1 (6 bases). Germline loops: CDR1 MNHNS, CDR2 SASEGT. V was trimmed by 6 bases and J by 7 bases, leaving 9 bases between them. The CDR3 runs 11 residues. CDR3 residues: CASRGGLEAFF. The CDR3 DNA is TGTGCCAGCAGAGGGGGTCTTGAAGCTTTCTTT.

This clone came up once. The CDR3 DNA reads TGCGCCAGCAGCTTAGACTTATCCACCGGGGAGCTGTTTTTT. Translation: CASSLDLSTGELFF. V gene TRBV5-1 combines with J gene TRBJ2-2; D is unclear. Germline V lookup: CDR1 SGHRS, CDR2 YFSETQ. There are 14 residues in the CDR3. Trimming removed 2 bases from V and 4 bases from J, with 9 bases in between.

The rearrangement links TRBV6-6 to TRBJ1-3, with D unresolved. V was shortened by 8 bases and J by 6 bases, with 17 bases between the two germline ends. This CDR3 is 14 amino acids long. Germline V CDR1 and CDR2: MNHNY, SVGAGI (reference sequence). CDR3 coding DNA: TGTGCCAGCCGGGGAGGCGGCCCGATAAACACCATATATTTT. Translating gives CASRGGGPINTIYF.